This TCR beta chain was captured in a study of blood T cell repertoires in COVID-19. Overall study: T cells, B-cell-depleted T cells, or PBMCs provided the cDNA or gDNA that served as material.

As handled by the study authors: Amplification from reference gene primers served as the basis for estimated nucleated cell counts. This table comes from immunoSEQ multiplex PCR, and its TCRdb copy is limited to in-frame clones, with some not included. V and J calls and clone size are those listed in that table; D and trimming were worked out from the DNA. Of 280,000 or so clones listed, 80% to 90% are singletons. Between the trimmed V and J ends, which lost 7 bases and 2 bases, there was a span of 2 bases. The CDR3 is 10 amino acids. The receptor comes from a woman aged 50 to 60 who had recovered from COVID-19. The sample was peripheral blood. The V call is TRBV12-3 or TRBV12-4, the J call TRBJ2-5; D gene ambiguous. CDR3 region: CASTQETQYF. The CDR3 DNA reads as TGTGCCAGCACTCAAGAGACCCAGTACTTC.